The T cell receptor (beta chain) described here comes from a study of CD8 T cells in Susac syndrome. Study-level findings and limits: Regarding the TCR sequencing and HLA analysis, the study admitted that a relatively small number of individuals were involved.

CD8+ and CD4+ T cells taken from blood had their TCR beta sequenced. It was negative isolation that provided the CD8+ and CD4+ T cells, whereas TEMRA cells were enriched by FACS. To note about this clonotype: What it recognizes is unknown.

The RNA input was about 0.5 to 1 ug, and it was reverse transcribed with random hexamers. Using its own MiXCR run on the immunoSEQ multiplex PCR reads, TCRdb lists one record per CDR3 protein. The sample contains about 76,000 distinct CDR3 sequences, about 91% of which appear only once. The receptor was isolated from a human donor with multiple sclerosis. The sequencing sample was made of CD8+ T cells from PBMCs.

CDR3 loop: CASSLQTGLNTEAFF. The CDR3 coding sequence is TGTGCCAGCAGCTTACAGACAGGCTTGAACACTGAAGCTTTCTTT. V gene TRBV7-9 combines with J gene TRBJ1-1, with D perhaps matching TRBD1 (6 bases). Trimming took 2 bases from V and 0 from J, leaving 10 bases between them. CDR1 and CDR2 (germline): SEHNR, FQNEAQ (reference sequence). The CDR3 contains 15 residues.